One sample yielded the 2 T cell receptor beta chains listed below, sequenced in a study of T cell responses to AZD1222 COVID-19 vaccine. Sequencing used immunoSEQ multiplex PCR; TCRdb keeps in-frame clones, though not all of them. The top ten hold about 8.9% of the sample, which has about 150,000 clones, about 89% seen once. The sample in question was peripheral blood, obtained 28 days after the second AZD1222 dose. The receptors were sampled from an adult who received the AZD1222 COVID-19 vaccine.

V and J are TRBV5-4 and TRBJ1-6; no clear D. Germline V gene lookup returns CDR1 SGHNT and CDR2 YYREEE (reference sequence). The CDR3 is made up of 15 amino acids. The V end lost 1 base, the J end lost 8 bases, and 13 bases lay between the germline ends. CDR3 loop: CASSLSVGRDSPLHF. CDR3 DNA sequence: TGTGCCAGCAGCTTGAGCGTCGGGCGGGATTCACCCCTCCACTTT.

The chain combines TRBV2 with TRBJ2-7; 11 bases line up with TRBD2. J gave up 0 bases and V 10 bases, and 17 bases lay outside the gene matches. This CDR3 contains 18 residues. Per the germline V gene, CDR1 is SNHLY and CDR2 is FYNNEI. The CDR3 DNA reads TGTGCCACTGCCATAGGACTAGCGGGCGCCTCCGGCTCCTACGAGCAGTACTTC. Translated: CATAIGLAGASGSYEQYF.